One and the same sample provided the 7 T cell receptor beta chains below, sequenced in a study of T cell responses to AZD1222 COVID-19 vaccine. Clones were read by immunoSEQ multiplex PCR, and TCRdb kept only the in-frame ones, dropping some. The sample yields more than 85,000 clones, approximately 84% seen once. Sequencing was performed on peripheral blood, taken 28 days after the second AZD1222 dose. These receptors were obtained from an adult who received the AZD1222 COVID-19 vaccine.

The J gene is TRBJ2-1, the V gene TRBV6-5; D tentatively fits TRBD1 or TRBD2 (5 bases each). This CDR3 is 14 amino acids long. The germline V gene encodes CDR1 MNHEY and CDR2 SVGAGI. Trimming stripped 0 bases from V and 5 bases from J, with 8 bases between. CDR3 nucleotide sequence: TGTGCCAGCAGTTACTCGGGACGGAACAATGAGCAGTTCTTC. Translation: CASSYSGRNNEQFF.

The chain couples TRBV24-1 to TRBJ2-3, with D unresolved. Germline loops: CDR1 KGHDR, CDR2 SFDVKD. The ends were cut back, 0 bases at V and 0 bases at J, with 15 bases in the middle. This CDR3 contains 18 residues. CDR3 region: CATSDLLPKSPSTDTQYF. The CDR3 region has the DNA TGTGCCACCAGTGATTTGCTACCCAAGAGTCCTAGCACAGATACGCAGTATTTT.

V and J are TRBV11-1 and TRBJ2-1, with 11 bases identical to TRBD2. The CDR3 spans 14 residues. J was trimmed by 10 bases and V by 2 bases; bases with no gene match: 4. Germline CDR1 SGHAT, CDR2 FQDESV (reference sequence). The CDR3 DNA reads TGTGCCAGCAGCTTACTAGCGGGAGGCTACGAGCAGTTCTTC. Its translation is CASSLLAGGYEQFF. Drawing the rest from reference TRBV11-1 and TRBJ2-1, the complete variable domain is EAEVAQSPRYKITEKSQAVAFWCDPISGHATLYWYRQILGQGPELLVQFQDESVVDDSQLPKDRFSAERLKGVDSTLKIQPAELGDSAMYLCASSLLAGGYEQFFGPGTRLTVL.

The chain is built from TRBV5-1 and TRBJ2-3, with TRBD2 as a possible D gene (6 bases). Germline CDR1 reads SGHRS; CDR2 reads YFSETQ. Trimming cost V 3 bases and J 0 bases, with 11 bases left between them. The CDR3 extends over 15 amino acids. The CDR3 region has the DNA TGCGCCAGCAGCTACGCCGGGACTAGCACAGATACGCAGTATTTT. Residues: CASSYAGTSTDTQYF.

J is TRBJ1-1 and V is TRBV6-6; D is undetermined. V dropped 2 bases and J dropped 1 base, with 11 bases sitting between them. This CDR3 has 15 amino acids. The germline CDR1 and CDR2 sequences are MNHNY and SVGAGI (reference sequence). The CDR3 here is CASSYTDPRNTEAFF. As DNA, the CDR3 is TGTGCCAGCAGTTACACCGACCCGAGGAACACTGAAGCTTTCTTT.

CDR3 amino acids: CASSLAWGHMNTEAFF. In nucleotides, the CDR3 is TGTGCCAGCAGTCTTGCCTGGGGACATATGAACACTGAAGCTTTCTTT. The chain employs TRBV28 and TRBJ1-1, with D maybe TRBD1 (6 bases). V lost 5 bases, J lost 0 bases, and 16 bases lay in between. The germline V gene encodes CDR1 MDHEN and CDR2 SYDVKM. The CDR3 totals 16 residues.

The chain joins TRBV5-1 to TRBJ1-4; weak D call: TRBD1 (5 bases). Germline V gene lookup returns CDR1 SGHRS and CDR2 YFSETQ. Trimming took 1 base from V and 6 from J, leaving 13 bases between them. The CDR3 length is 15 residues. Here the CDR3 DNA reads TGCGCCAGCAGCTTGCAGGGCAGGGATGATGAAAAACTGTTTTTT. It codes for CASSLQGRDDEKLFF.